This passage covers 21 T cell receptor beta chains from one sample sequenced in a study of CD8+ T cells in alopecia areata. After isolation, RNA underwent reverse transcription to generate cDNA as the sequencing template. Profiled with immunoSEQ multiplex PCR; TCRdb holds only in-frame clones, not every one. The repertoire consists of about 64,000 clones, with 46% occurring once and the leading ten covering roughly 20%. Treatment specified: oral pan-JAK inhibitor, 5-10 mg twice daily. The sample in question was CD8+ T cells sorted from blood, obtained at approximately week 39, from a patient treated with tofacitinib. These TCRs come from a human donor with alopecia areata.

This chain connects TRBV29-1 to TRBJ2-7; 7 bases fit TRBD2. The V gene's germline CDR1 is SQVTM and CDR2 ANQGSEA. The CDR3 covers 14 residues. V lost 1 base, J lost 0 bases, and 3 bases stayed unmatched. The CDR3 is CSVEGLADSYEQYF. In nucleotides, the CDR3 is TGCAGCGTTGAAGGTCTAGCGGACTCCTACGAGCAGTACTTC.

V and J are TRBV6-1 and TRBJ1-1; D gene unclear. Germline lookup yields CDR1 MNHNS and CDR2 SASEGT. The CDR3 is 12 residues long. V shed 5 bases and J shed 5 bases, with 9 bases lying between them. CDR3: CASSFGGTEAFF. The CDR3 region has the DNA TGTGCCAGCAGTTTCGGAGGAACTGAAGCTTTCTTT.

The J gene is TRBJ1-1, the V gene TRBV29-1; a weak D match, TRBD1 (5 bases). Germline CDR1 and CDR2: SQVTM and ANQGSEA. V gave up 3 bases and J gave up 5 bases, with 13 bases separating them. The CDR3 is 13 amino acids. For the CDR3, the DNA is TGCAGCGTTGATCCCCTGGGGGGAACTGAAGCTTTCTTT. It encodes CSVDPLGGTEAFF.

V is TRBV29-1 and J is TRBJ2-1; TRBD2 matches 16 bases. Germline loops: CDR1 SQVTM, CDR2 ANQGSEA. V trimming: 6 bases; J trimming: 3 bases; junction bases outside the gene matches: 8. This CDR3 is 17 amino acids long. CDR3 DNA sequence: TGCAGCGTCTCCGGGACTAGCGGGAGGGCCGGCTACAATGAGCAGTTCTTC. It encodes CSVSGTSGRAGYNEQFF.

This clone was seen at least ten times. The chain recombines TRBV5-1 with TRBJ2-7, with 9 bases aligning to TRBD2. V was pared by 3 bases and J by 3 bases, with 7 bases of the junction left unmatched. This CDR3 has 15 amino acids. CDR1 and CDR2 (germline): SGHRS, YFSETQ. CDR3 amino acids: CASSSAGGPYYEQYF. For the CDR3, the DNA is TGCGCCAGCAGCTCAGCGGGAGGACCCTACTACGAGCAGTACTTC.

This rearrangement joins TRBV7-9 to TRBJ2-7; the D is unclear. Germline-derived CDR1 and CDR2 are SEHNR and FQNEAQ (reference sequence). This CDR3 contains 14 residues. Trimming pared 1 base from V and 0 bases from J, leaving 7 bases between. CDR3 loop: CASSLVRSSYEQYF. The DNA of the CDR3 is TGTGCCAGCAGCTTAGTTCGTAGCTCCTACGAGCAGTACTTC. Together with reference TRBV7-9 and TRBJ2-7, the CDR3 gives the full variable domain: DTGVSQNPRHKITKRGQNVTFRCDPISEHNRLYWYRQTLGQGPEFLTYFQNEAQLEKSRLLSDRFSAERPKGSFSTLEIQRTEQGDSAMYLCASSLVRSSYEQYFGPGTRLTVT.

This clone has more than one count but fewer than ten. The V gene is TRBV25-1, the J gene TRBJ2-2; D is uncertain. The V end lost 4 bases, the J end lost 5 bases, and 2 bases lay between the germline ends. Germline lookup yields CDR1 MGHDK and CDR2 SYGVNS. The CDR3 length is 11 residues. The CDR3 is CASSATGELFF. CDR3 DNA: TGTGCCAGCAGTGCGACCGGGGAGCTGTTTTTT.

The V call is TRBV29-1, the J call TRBJ2-7; D perhaps matches TRBD1 (6 bases). V was trimmed by 4 bases and J by 1 base, leaving 11 bases between them. CDR3 length: 13 residues. Germline V CDR1 and CDR2: SQVTM, ANQGSEA. The CDR3 DNA is TGCAGCGTTGCGATGGGGGCATCCTACGAGCAGTACTTC. Its translation: CSVAMGASYEQYF.

This chain joins TRBV7-9 and TRBJ1-1, with 10 bases aligning to TRBD1. With V trimmed by 2 bases and J by 0 bases, 6 bases remained unmatched. CDR1 and CDR2 (germline): SEHNR, FQNEAQ (reference sequence). This CDR3 is 17 amino acids long. The CDR3 region is CASSLPLTGGVNTEAFF. The CDR3 bases are TGTGCCAGCAGCTTACCACTGACAGGGGGCGTGAACACTGAAGCTTTCTTT. The complete variable domain, with remaining parts taken from reference TRBV7-9 and TRBJ1-1, reads DTGVSQNPRHKITKRGQNVTFRCDPISEHNRLYWYRQTLGQGPEFLTYFQNEAQLEKSRLLSDRFSAERPKGSFSTLEIQRTEQGDSAMYLCASSLPLTGGVNTEAFFGQGTRLTVV.

The rearrangement uses TRBV10-2 and TRBJ2-5; 7 bases are a match to TRBD1. The germline V gene has CDR1 WSHSY and CDR2 SAAADI. The CDR3 is made up of 14 amino acids. J lost 1 base, V lost 6 bases, and 5 bases had no gene match. DNA of the CDR3: TGCGCCAGCAGCGAGACAGGGTCCCAAGAGACCCAGTACTTC. This encodes CASSETGSQETQYF.

This clone has only one observation. CDR3 amino acids: CASSPRTGEAYEQYF. CDR3 nucleotides: TGCGCCAGCAGCCCCAGGACAGGGGAGGCATACGAGCAGTACTTC. J is TRBJ2-7 and V is TRBV5-1, with 9 bases matching TRBD1. The CDR3 length is 15 residues. Per the germline V gene, CDR1 is SGHRS and CDR2 is YFSETQ. J lost 4 bases, V lost 4 bases, and 9 bases had no gene match.

The chain has TRBV11-2 and TRBJ2-1, with 7 bases matching TRBD2. The germline gives CDR1 SGHAT, CDR2 FQNNGV. The CDR3 is 16 amino acids. V trimming: 2 bases; J trimming: 5 bases; junction bases outside the gene matches: 9. The CDR3 nucleotides are TGTGCCAGCAGCTTATTTGGGCGGGAGTCGGACAATGAGCAGTTCTTC. Protein sequence: CASSLFGRESDNEQFF. Together with reference TRBV11-2 and TRBJ2-1, the CDR3 gives the full variable domain: EAGVAQSPRYKIIEKRQSVAFWCNPISGHATLYWYQQILGQGPKLLIQFQNNGVVDDSQLPKDRFSAERLKGVDSTLKIQPAKLEDSAVYLCASSLFGRESDNEQFFGPGTRLTVL.

The chain is built from TRBV6-5 and TRBJ2-1, with D tentatively TRBD1 or TRBD2 (5 bases each). In germline, CDR1 is MNHEY, CDR2 SVGAGI. The CDR3 is 11 residues long. V lost 4 bases and J lost 10, with 8 bases in between. DNA for the CDR3: TGTGCCAGCAGTTTAGGGGACGAGCAGTTCTTC. Protein sequence: CASSLGDEQFF.

J is TRBJ2-3 and V is TRBV25-1, with a possible D match to TRBD2 (5 bases). This CDR3 has 15 residues. CDR1 and CDR2 (germline): MGHDK, SYGVNS. Trimming took 6 bases from V and 4 from J, leaving 17 bases between them. The DNA for the CDR3 is TGTGCCAGCAGGGGAGCGGAGGCTAGATCAGATACGCAGTATTTT. This codes for CASRGAEARSDTQYF.

In this sample, this clone turned up a few times. The V and J genes are TRBV7-9 and TRBJ1-5, with TRBD1 matching 7 bases. Trimming cost V 4 bases and J 2 bases; bases outside gene matches: 2. The CDR3 totals 14 residues. The germline V gene has CDR1 SEHNR and CDR2 FQNEAQ (reference sequence). The CDR3 region has the DNA TGTGCCAGCAGCTACGGACAGGGCAATCAGCCCCAGCATTTT. It codes for CASSYGQGNQPQHF.

Only one count was recorded for this clone. V gene TRBV4-1 combines with J gene TRBJ1-4, with D perhaps TRBD1 (6 bases). Trimming took 0 bases from V and 6 from J, leaving 11 bases between them. The CDR3 is made up of 15 amino acids. Germline assignment: CDR1 MGHRA and CDR2 YSYEKL. The CDR3 DNA sequence: TGCGCCAGCAGCCAAGATCGAGGGGGGGATGAAAAACTGTTTTTT. The encoded protein is CASSQDRGGDEKLFF.

This chain uses TRBV5-4 with TRBJ1-1; D gene unclear. This CDR3 is 13 amino acids long. Trimming removed 1 base from V and 4 bases from J, with 8 bases in between. The germline V gene has CDR1 SGHNT and CDR2 YYREEE (reference sequence). The CDR3 DNA reads as TGTGCCAGCAGCTTGTCTTGGACCACTGAAGCTTTCTTT. This gives the protein CASSLSWTTEAFF.

This chain joins TRBV29-1 and TRBJ1-2, with 9 bases aligning to TRBD1. Trimming cost V 5 bases and J 2 bases; bases outside gene matches: 3. CDR1 and CDR2 (germline): SQVTM, ANQGSEA. The CDR3 totals 13 residues. CDR3 DNA sequence: TGCAGCGTTCGGGACAGGGCGAACTATGGCTACACCTTC. This codes for CSVRDRANYGYTF. Drawing the rest from reference TRBV29-1 and TRBJ1-2, the complete variable domain is SAVISQKPSRDICQRGTSLTIQCQVDSQVTMMFWYRQQPGQSLTLIATANQGSEATYESGFVIDKFPISRPNLTFSTLTVSNMSPEDSSIYLCSVRDRANYGYTFGSGTRLTVV.

This clone is termed medium-sized. V is TRBV7-7 and J is TRBJ2-1; D is unresolved. The CDR3 totals 13 residues. V was clipped by 3 bases and J by 0 bases, with 3 bases between them. Germline V gene lookup returns CDR1 SSHAT and CDR2 FNYEAQ (reference sequence). As DNA, the CDR3 is TGTGCCAGCAGCTTGAACTCCTACAATGAGCAGTTCTTC. The encoded protein is CASSLNSYNEQFF.

V is TRBV6-6 and J is TRBJ2-1, with D maybe TRBD2 (5 bases). Germline lookup yields CDR1 MNHNY and CDR2 SVGAGI (reference sequence). This CDR3 comprises 12 residues. Trimming pared 6 bases from V and 6 bases from J, leaving 9 bases between. CDR3 nucleotide sequence: TGTGCCAGCAGAGAGGGAGTCAATGAGCAGTTCTTC. Residues: CASREGVNEQFF.

The CDR3 protein is CSVGGLDWEQYF. The CDR3 bases are TGCAGCGTTGGGGGACTAGACTGGGAGCAGTACTTC. This chain joins TRBV29-1 and TRBJ2-7, with TRBD2 identical over 8 bases. J was trimmed by 7 bases and V by 4 bases; bases with no gene match: 6. The CDR3 consists of 12 residues. CDR1 is SQVTM, CDR2 ANQGSEA, per germline.